A single sample is the source of the 25 T cell receptor beta chains below, sequenced in a study of T-cell reconstitution after alpha-beta-depleted transplantation in children. TCRbeta library construction was performed incorporating unique molecular identifiers. MiXCR, run by TCRdb on the PCR reads, gives a single entry per CDR3 protein. The repertoire includes some 290,000 distinct CDR3 sequences, 23% of them detected once, and around 9.9% sits in the top ten. The input for sequencing was PBMCs, mostly from graft donor cells, taken 180 days after TCRalphabeta/CD19-depleted stem cell transplant. These receptor sequences come from a male patient aged 10-17 years who had a stem cell transplant for acute lymphoblastic leukemia, so the T cells may come from the graft donor.

CDR3 region: CASSPNRGHTYEQYF. The DNA for the CDR3 is TGCGCCAGCAGCCCCAACAGGGGGCACACCTACGAGCAGTACTTC. This sequence joins TRBV5-1 and TRBJ2-7; TRBD1 agrees at 9 bases. Germline lookup yields CDR1 SGHRS and CDR2 YFSETQ. With V trimmed by 4 bases and J by 2 bases, 7 bases remained unmatched. This CDR3 comprises 15 residues.

The rearrangement joins TRBV29-1 to TRBJ1-2; 9 bases match TRBD1. J lost 6 bases, V lost 6 bases, and 8 bases had no gene match. Germline V gives CDR1 SQVTM, CDR2 ANQGSEA. This CDR3 has 13 residues. The CDR3 region has the DNA TGCAGCGTGCTACTACAGGGGGCAGATGGCTACACCTTC. Its translation: CSVLLQGADGYTF.

The V and J genes are TRBV10-3 and TRBJ2-7, with D tentatively TRBD1 (6 bases). The CDR3 consists of 13 residues. Trimming took off 4 bases at V and 1 base at J, with 8 bases between the two ends. Looked up from germline, CDR1 is ENHRY and CDR2 is SYGVKD. This chain's CDR3 is CAISGGQSYEQYF. The CDR3 DNA sequence: TGTGCCATCAGTGGTGGACAGTCCTACGAGCAGTACTTC.

This chain uses TRBV5-6 with TRBJ2-7; the D gene could be TRBD1 or TRBD2 (5 bases each). The V and J ends lost 4 bases and 2 bases respectively, with 10 bases between them. Germline CDR1 reads SGHDT; CDR2 reads YYEEEE. This CDR3 region has 13 residues. The CDR3 coding sequence is TGTGCCAGCAGCGGGACGCATACCTACGAGCAGTACTTC. This encodes CASSGTHTYEQYF.

This sequence joins TRBV2 and TRBJ2-5, with D unclear. V shed 3 bases and J shed 5 bases, with 4 bases lying between them. The CDR3 totals 11 residues. Per the germline V gene, CDR1 is SNHLY and CDR2 is FYNNEI. The CDR3 DNA follows: TGTGCCAGCAGTGACCCGGAGACCCAGTACTTC. Translated: CASSDPETQYF.

The chain joins TRBV15 to TRBJ1-5; no reliable D call. CDR3 length equals 14 residues. Trimming took off 8 bases at V and 3 bases at J, with 14 bases between the two ends. Germline V gives CDR1 LNHNV, CDR2 YYDKDF (reference sequence). The CDR3 is CATRGRAINQPQHF. The CDR3 DNA reads TGTGCCACCCGGGGAAGGGCGATCAATCAGCCCCAGCATTTT.

This clonotype was found a few times. This chain uses TRBV6-2 or TRBV6-3 with TRBJ1-2; D possibly corresponds to TRBD1 (6 bases). CDR1 MNHEY and CDR2 SVGEGT come from the germline V gene. V shed 6 bases and J shed 4 bases, with 15 bases lying between them. The CDR3 contains 14 residues. The CDR3 DNA is TGTGCCAGCAGACCCACAGGGAACTTCTATGGCTACACCTTC. Its translation is CASRPTGNFYGYTF.

V gene TRBV12-3 or TRBV12-4 combines with J gene TRBJ2-7; the D call may be TRBD1 or TRBD2 (5 bases each). Trimming left V 4 bases short and J 2 bases short, with 15 bases between. The CDR3 contains 15 residues. The CDR3 nucleotides read TGTGCCAGCAGTTCCCTAGAGGGGACCACCTACGAGCAGTACTTC. This gives the protein CASSSLEGTTYEQYF.

The chain uses TRBV27 and TRBJ2-7, with 9 bases that match TRBD1. The junction had 5 bases not matched to a gene; V was cut back by 8 bases and J by 6 bases. The CDR3 totals 12 residues. CDR1 and CDR2 (germline): MNHEY, SMNVEV (reference sequence). DNA of the CDR3: TGTGCCAGCGCCCTGACAGGGGGCGAGCAGTACTTC. As protein: CASALTGGEQYF.

J is TRBJ1-3 and V is TRBV12-3 or TRBV12-4; D is unclear. The CDR3 is 12 residues long. Trimming stripped 5 bases from V and 3 bases from J, with 5 bases between. The CDR3 nucleotides are TGTGCCAGCAGTCCTTTTGGAAACACCATATATTTT. It translates to CASSPFGNTIYF.

The J gene is TRBJ2-1, the V gene TRBV5-1, with D maybe TRBD2 (5 bases). The CDR3 is 18 residues long. Trimming pared 4 bases from V and 0 bases from J, leaving 20 bases between. The germline V gene encodes CDR1 SGHRS and CDR2 YFSETQ. The DNA of the CDR3 is TGCGCCAGCAGCCCCTATACTGGAGGAGTTGGCTCCTACAATGAGCAGTTCTTC. This gives the protein CASSPYTGGVGSYNEQFF.

Only one count was recorded for this clonotype. J is TRBJ2-7 and V is TRBV10-3; the D gene is possibly TRBD1 (5 bases). Trimming cost V 6 bases and J 6 bases, with 15 bases left between them. Germline V gene lookup returns CDR1 ENHRY and CDR2 SYGVKD. This CDR3 contains 13 residues. CDR3 protein: CAIRGRALLEQYF. CDR3 sequence (DNA): TGTGCCATCAGGGGCAGGGCCCTACTCGAGCAGTACTTC.

The table lists this clonotype with a few counts. This chain uses TRBV5-1 with TRBJ1-1; a possible D gene is TRBD1 (5 bases). CDR3 length: 13 residues. Germline CDR1 SGHRS, CDR2 YFSETQ. Deletions cut 5 bases from V and 0 bases from J, with 8 bases between. CDR3 protein: CASRTDLNTEAFF. The CDR3 DNA reads as TGCGCCAGCAGGACAGACCTGAACACTGAAGCTTTCTTT. Together with reference TRBV5-1 and TRBJ1-1, the CDR3 gives the full variable domain: KAGVTQTPRYLIKTRGQQVTLSCSPISGHRSVSWYQQTPGQGLQFLFEYFSETQRNKGNFPGRFSGRQFSNSRSEMNVSTLELGDSALYLCASRTDLNTEAFFGQGTRLTVV.

This clonotype was detected a few times. The chain links TRBV11-2 to TRBJ2-1, with D possibly TRBD2 on 5 matching bases. The CDR3 contains 14 residues. V was shortened by 1 base and J by 6 bases, with 10 bases between the two germline ends. CDR1 is SGHAT and CDR2 is FQNNGV in the germline V gene. CDR3 DNA sequence: TGTGCCAGCAGCTTAGGCGCTAGCAGCAATGAGCAGTTCTTC. Amino acids: CASSLGASSNEQFF.

This clonotype was recorded a few times. The chain recombines TRBV28 with TRBJ2-7; the D gene is possibly TRBD2 (7 bases). CDR1 is MDHEN, CDR2 SYDVKM, per germline. The ends were cut back, 8 bases at V and 1 base at J, with 21 bases in the middle. This CDR3 is built from 16 residues. CDR3 in amino acids: CASFNTLGGGSYEQYF. The DNA for the CDR3 is TGTGCCAGCTTTAACACTCTAGGGGGGGGGTCCTACGAGCAGTACTTC.

V gene TRBV2 combines with J gene TRBJ2-3, with D perhaps matching TRBD1 or TRBD2 (5 bases each). V was shortened by 7 bases and J by 3 bases, with 11 bases between the two germline ends. Germline-derived CDR1 and CDR2 are SNHLY and FYNNEI. The CDR3 consists of 13 residues. The CDR3 spells CASIPGPTDTQYF. CDR3 DNA: TGTGCCAGCATACCGGGACCAACAGATACGCAGTATTTT.

The gene calls are TRBV18 and TRBJ1-1; D possibly corresponds to TRBD1 (5 bases). With 3 bases removed from V and 1 base from J, the gap between germline ends came to 12 bases. The CDR3 covers 15 residues. Germline V CDR1 and CDR2: KGHSH, LQKENI. Here the CDR3 reads CASSPRRGPNTEAFF. The DNA of the CDR3 is TGTGCCAGCTCACCTCGTAGGGGCCCGAACACTGAAGCTTTCTTT.

V gene TRBV9 combines with J gene TRBJ1-1, with D maybe TRBD1 (5 bases). Germline CDR1 SGDLS, CDR2 YYNGEE. The CDR3 has 15 amino acids. Trimming shortened V by 0 bases and J by 3 bases, and 12 bases separated the two germline ends. The DNA for the CDR3 is TGTGCCAGCAGCGTAGGGCGGGGCGCGTACACTGAAGCTTTCTTT. It translates to CASSVGRGAYTEAFF.

This clonotype was seen only a few times. The chain employs TRBV5-6 and TRBJ2-7; tentative D call: TRBD1 (6 bases). This CDR3 contains 13 residues. The V gene's germline CDR1 is SGHDT and CDR2 YYEEEE. Trimming removed 0 bases from V and 6 bases from J, with 10 bases in between. The CDR3 sequence: CASSLDRVAEQYF. CDR3 DNA sequence: TGTGCCAGCAGCTTGGACAGGGTGGCCGAGCAGTACTTC.

The chain couples TRBV5-1 to TRBJ2-4; possibly TRBD2 for D (6 bases). With 0 bases removed from V and 1 base from J, the gap between germline ends came to 11 bases. In germline, CDR1 is SGHRS, CDR2 YFSETQ. There are 16 residues in the CDR3. CDR3 in DNA: TGCGCCAGCAGCTTGGCAAGTGGGGGGGCCAAAAACATTCAGTACTTC. Translating gives CASSLASGGAKNIQYF.

This clonotype occurred a few times. The V gene is TRBV10-2, the J gene TRBJ2-3, with 7 bases matching TRBD1. Per germline, CDR1 WSHSY and CDR2 SAAADI. Trimming at V came to 6 bases and at J to 7 bases, leaving 10 bases not matched to a gene. The CDR3 spans 14 residues. Here the CDR3 DNA reads TGCGCCAGCAGAGAGACAGGGATCGATTATACGCAGTATTTT. As protein: CASRETGIDYTQYF.

The table lists this clonotype with a few counts. This sequence joins TRBV27 and TRBJ2-7, with D possibly called TRBD1 or TRBD2 (5 bases each). From germline, CDR1 is MNHEY and CDR2 SMNVEV (reference sequence). V was cut by 3 bases and J by 1 base, with 10 bases left in between. The CDR3 has 14 amino acids. CDR3 residues: CASSLGRISYEQYF. CDR3 nucleotides: TGTGCCAGCAGTTTGGGACGGATTTCCTACGAGCAGTACTTC.

This clonotype was observed a handful of times. The rearrangement uses TRBV5-1 and TRBJ2-1; 14 nucleotides align to TRBD2. Germline V lookup: CDR1 SGHRS, CDR2 YFSETQ. The CDR3 loop spans 15 amino acids. The J segment lost 10 bases and the V segment lost 4 bases, leaving 7 bases of the junction unmatched. The CDR3 region is CASSPTRTSGREQFF. The CDR3 bases are TGCGCCAGCAGCCCCACCCGGACTAGCGGGAGGGAGCAGTTCTTC.

The chain couples TRBV4-2 to TRBJ2-5; D not certain. The CDR3 length is 14 residues. Germline values: CDR1 LGHNA, CDR2 YNFKEQ. Trimming pared 1 base from V and 4 bases from J, leaving 10 bases between. In DNA, the CDR3 is TGTGCCAGCAGCCAAGCGAGCGCTCCAGAGACCCAGTACTTC. Protein sequence: CASSQASAPETQYF.

The V gene is TRBV5-1, the J gene TRBJ1-6; D gene uncertain. The CDR3 consists of 16 residues. Trimming stripped 6 bases from V and 0 bases from J, with 13 bases between. Germline V gene data show CDR1 as SGHRS and CDR2 as YFSETQ. DNA of the CDR3: TGCGCCAGCAAGGACCTTGGGAGCTCCTATAATTCACCCCTCCACTTT. Protein: CASKDLGSSYNSPLHF.